Below, 19 T cell receptor beta chains from the same sample are listed, as sequenced in a study of blood T cell repertoires in COVID-19. Method: immunoSEQ multiplex PCR; TCRdb's copy keeps in-frame clones and lacks some. The table has approximately 200,000 clones, 85% to 90% seen once; the top ten hold about 2.1%. Sample: PBMCs or T cells enriched from blood (not recorded which). These receptors came from a woman aged 40-49 years with acute COVID-19.

The J gene is TRBJ2-1, the V gene TRBV19, with 11 bases fitting TRBD2. V shed 0 bases, J shed 5 bases, and the junction held 3 bases outside the gene matches. The CDR3 has 16 amino acids. Germline V gene data show CDR1 as LNHDA and CDR2 as SQIVND (reference sequence). The CDR3: CASSIELAGVNNEQFF. In DNA, the CDR3 is TGTGCCAGTAGTATAGAACTAGCGGGAGTGAACAATGAGCAGTTCTTC. Full variable domain (outside the CDR3, taken from reference TRBV19 and TRBJ2-1): DGGITQSPKYLFRKEGQNVTLSCEQNLNHDAMYWYRQDPGQGLRLIYYSQIVNDFQKGDIAEGYSVSREKKESFPLTVTSAQKNPTAFYLCASSIELAGVNNEQFFGPGTRLTVL.

The rearrangement links TRBV7-8 to TRBJ1-5; TRBD1 matches 8 bases. CDR3 length equals 15 residues. The ends lost 5 bases at V and 7 bases at J; junction bases unmatched: 10. CDR1 is SGHVS and CDR2 is FQNEAQ in the germline V gene. The CDR3 loop is CASSSFQGAGQPQHF. CDR3 DNA sequence: TGTGCCAGCAGCAGTTTCCAGGGGGCTGGCCAGCCCCAGCATTTT.

V usage is TRBV7-2 and J usage is TRBJ2-5, with D possibly being TRBD1 (6 bases). The germline gives CDR1 SGHTA, CDR2 FQGNSA. CDR3 length equals 16 residues. Trimming left V 4 bases short and J 5 bases short, with 20 bases between. The CDR3 is CASSSRGQGRWETQYF. CDR3 in DNA: TGTGCCAGCAGCTCGAGGGGTCAGGGGCGTTGGGAGACCCAGTACTTC.

CDR3 bases: TGCGCCAGCAGCTCCCGGGACAGGGGGAAAGGGGAAAAACTGTTTTTT. It translates to CASSSRDRGKGEKLFF. The chain recombines TRBV5-1 with TRBJ1-4, with 11 bases fitting TRBD1. This CDR3 has 16 amino acids. Trimming cost V 3 bases and J 8 bases; bases outside gene matches: 9. CDR1 and CDR2 (germline): SGHRS, YFSETQ.

This rearrangement joins TRBV24-1 to TRBJ2-2; 10 nucleotides agree with TRBD2. The CDR3 is made up of 20 amino acids. From germline, CDR1 is KGHDR and CDR2 SFDVKD. After removal of 3 bases from V and 2 bases from J, the junction contained 14 bases not matched to a gene. The CDR3 coding sequence is TGTGCCACCAGTGATCCTCTACTAGCGGGGAATACTCTAAACACCGGGGAGCTGTTTTTT. Amino acid sequence: CATSDPLLAGNTLNTGELFF.

The J gene is TRBJ2-6, the V gene TRBV7-3; D unresolved. This CDR3 is 15 amino acids long. V was clipped by 5 bases and J by 0 bases, with 8 bases between them. From germline, CDR1 is SGHTA and CDR2 FQGTGA. CDR3 residues: CASSPQSSGANVLTF. CDR3 coding DNA: TGTGCCAGCAGCCCCCAATCCTCTGGGGCCAACGTCCTGACTTTC.

The V call is TRBV7-9, the J call TRBJ2-5, with D possibly matching TRBD2 (5 bases). The V and J ends lost 7 bases and 6 bases respectively, with 15 bases between them. The length of the CDR3 is 13 residues. Germline CDR1 and CDR2: SEHNR and FQNEAQ (reference sequence). Here the CDR3 DNA reads TGTGCCAGCACTCAGGACGGGGTAAAGACCCAGTACTTC. Translating it yields CASTQDGVKTQYF.

This clone has just a few counts. Here the CDR3 reads CASSPPSRGQHTEAFF. In DNA, the CDR3 is TGTGCCAGCTCACCACCGTCAAGGGGCCAGCACACTGAAGCTTTCTTT. J is TRBJ1-1 and V is TRBV18; D perhaps matches TRBD1 (5 bases). V was shortened by 0 bases and J by 3 bases, with 14 bases between the two germline ends. Germline V gene sequence: CDR1 KGHSH, CDR2 LQKENI. This CDR3 comprises 16 residues.

This rearrangement joins TRBV6-4 to TRBJ2-1, with 11 positions matching TRBD2. The CDR3 length is 16 residues. Germline CDR1 is MRHNA and CDR2 is SNTAGT. J gave up 3 bases and V 4 bases, and 5 bases lay outside the gene matches. The CDR3 protein is CASSVSGTSGYNEQFF. CDR3 DNA sequence: TGTGCCAGCAGTGTAAGCGGGACTAGCGGCTACAATGAGCAGTTCTTC.

This chain connects TRBV29-1 to TRBJ1-2, with 10 bases aligning to TRBD1. The J segment lost 7 bases and the V segment lost 2 bases, leaving 10 bases of the junction unmatched. Germline V gene data show CDR1 as SQVTM and CDR2 as ANQGSEA. CDR3 length: 15 residues. The CDR3: CSVEPRQGAMFGYTF. CDR3 bases: TGCAGCGTTGAACCTCGACAGGGGGCTATGTTTGGCTACACCTTC.

This clone was recorded a few times. This sequence joins TRBV20-1 and TRBJ2-5; tentative D call: TRBD1 (6 bases). Germline V gene data show CDR1 as DFQATT and CDR2 as SNEGSKA (reference sequence). The germline V and J ends were trimmed by 6 bases and 1 base, with 15 bases remaining between them. The length of the CDR3 is 14 residues. The CDR3 protein is CSASPGQIQETQYF. CDR3 coding DNA: TGCAGTGCGAGTCCGGGACAAATCCAAGAGACCCAGTACTTC.

This clone came up once. The chain uses TRBV5-1 and TRBJ2-1; tentatively, D is TRBD2 (6 bases). CDR3 size: 17 residues. V dropped 5 bases and J dropped 0 bases, with 18 bases sitting between them. Germline lookup yields CDR1 SGHRS and CDR2 YFSETQ. CDR3 sequence: CASRTWDSLSSYNEQFF. The CDR3 coding sequence is TGCGCCAGCAGAACCTGGGACTCCTTGAGCTCCTACAATGAGCAGTTCTTC. The entire variable domain, with the rest obtained from reference TRBV5-1 and TRBJ2-1, is as follows: KAGVTQTPRYLIKTRGQQVTLSCSPISGHRSVSWYQQTPGQGLQFLFEYFSETQRNKGNFPGRFSGRQFSNSRSEMNVSTLELGDSALYLCASRTWDSLSSYNEQFFGPGTRLTVL.

The rearrangement uses TRBV2 and TRBJ2-7; D ambiguous. Trimming removed 5 bases at V and 4 bases at J, with 6 bases between. The CDR3 runs 11 residues. In germline, CDR1 is SNHLY, CDR2 FYNNEI. CDR3 nucleotide sequence: TGTGCCAGCAGTCGAGTTTACGAGCAGTACTTC. This gives the protein CASSRVYEQYF.

The gene calls are TRBV10-3 and TRBJ2-3; 9 bases match TRBD1. Germline CDR1 and CDR2: ENHRY and SYGVKD. This CDR3 is 14 amino acids long. Trimming took 5 bases from V and 1 from J; bases not matched to a gene: 1. Here the CDR3 reads CAISTGGGTDTQYF. The CDR3 DNA reads TGTGCCATCAGTACAGGGGGCGGCACAGATACGCAGTATTTT.

The rearrangement joins TRBV7-2 to TRBJ1-2; unclear D gene. Germline assignment: CDR1 SGHTA and CDR2 FQGNSA. V was trimmed by 6 bases and J by 3 bases, leaving 14 bases between them. This CDR3 comprises 14 residues. CDR3 protein: CASSGQSSDYGYTF. CDR3 nucleotide sequence: TGTGCCAGCAGTGGGCAGAGTAGCGACTATGGCTACACCTTC.

The chain combines TRBV5-1 with TRBJ2-1; 15 nucleotides line up with TRBD2. CDR1 and CDR2 from the germline V gene are SGHRS and YFSETQ. V lost 4 bases, J lost 9 bases, and 2 bases stayed unmatched. This CDR3 spans 14 amino acids. The CDR3 sequence: CASSMGLAGGEQFF. In nucleotides, the CDR3 is TGCGCCAGCAGCATGGGACTAGCGGGGGGTGAGCAGTTCTTC.

The chain links TRBV27 to TRBJ2-7, with 8 positions matching TRBD2. CDR3 length equals 14 residues. Germline lookup yields CDR1 MNHEY and CDR2 SMNVEV (reference sequence). The V and J ends lost 9 bases and 1 base, in that order; junction bases with no gene match: 8. Here the CDR3 DNA reads TGTGCCAGTCGCAGCGGGAGCACATCCTACGAGCAGTACTTC. Protein: CASRSGSTSYEQYF.

The chain couples TRBV9 to TRBJ2-3; D may be TRBD2 (6 bases). Per germline, CDR1 SGDLS and CDR2 YYNGEE. This CDR3 is 15 amino acids long. Trimming cost V 0 bases and J 0 bases, with 8 bases left between them. CDR3 region: CASSVVAGSTDTQYF. The CDR3 DNA follows: TGTGCCAGCAGCGTAGTTGCGGGAAGCACAGATACGCAGTATTTT. Full variable domain (rest looked up from reference TRBV9 and TRBJ2-3): DSGVTQTPKHLITATGQRVTLRCSPRSGDLSVYWYQQSLDQGLQFLIQYYNGEERAKGNILERFSAQQFPDLHSELNLSSLELGDSALYFCASSVVAGSTDTQYFGPGTRLTVL.

This chain uses TRBV11-2 with TRBJ2-1; a possible D gene is TRBD2 (6 bases). The germline V and J ends were trimmed by 1 base and 7 bases, with 14 bases remaining between them. Germline loops: CDR1 SGHAT, CDR2 FQNNGV. The CDR3 has 15 amino acids. The CDR3 sequence is CASSLVSRLANEQFF. The CDR3 DNA follows: TGTGCCAGCAGCTTAGTAAGTAGGCTAGCGAATGAGCAGTTCTTC.